This T cell receptor beta chain was recorded in a study of OX40 agonist ivuxolimab in advanced cancers. About the research overall: Partial responses were achieved by three patients, one with hepatocellular carcinoma and two with cutaneous melanoma.

Assay: immunoSEQ multiplex PCR; the TCRdb copy retains only in-frame clones and omits some. Among approximately 100,000 clones listed, just over 90% were seen once. Germline-derived CDR1 and CDR2 are SGHDN and FVKESK. V was shortened by 3 bases and J by 0 bases, with 17 bases between the two germline ends. The length of the CDR3 is 17 residues. This clone showed up just once. Here the sequenced sample was CD4+ or CD8+ T cells sorted from blood, taken in a trial of the OX40 agonist ivuxolimab. The TCR was taken from an adult with an advanced solid tumor such as melanoma, head and neck, liver or kidney cancer. The chain employs TRBV14 and TRBJ1-2; D unresolved. CDR3 region: CASSQGSAPRTNYGYTF. The CDR3 nucleotides are TGTGCCAGCAGCCAGGGTTCGGCACCGAGGACTAACTATGGCTACACCTTC.